One sample yielded the 20 T cell receptor beta chains listed below, sequenced in a study of T cells in Graves' hyperthyroidism and ophthalmopathy. From RNA transcripts, TCR beta CDR3 regions were amplified. During a first-round RT-PCR of the TCR CDR3, the HTBI primer set was used. TCRdb independently ran MiXCR on the multiplex PCR reads; one entry per CDR3 protein. The data contain under 700,000 distinct CDR3 sequences, over 15% of them singletons. The sample was blood. The source is a woman under 30 with Graves' hyperthyroidism.

This clonotype was detected ten times or more. The gene calls are TRBV2 and TRBJ1-1; perhaps TRBD1 as D (6 bases). V lost 10 bases and J lost 2, with 20 bases in between. This CDR3 spans 15 amino acids. Germline-derived CDR1 and CDR2 are SNHLY and FYNNEI. The CDR3: CATTSKAGANTEAFF. Here the CDR3 DNA reads TGTGCCACAACCTCCAAGGCAGGGGCAAACACTGAAGCTTTCTTT.

The chain couples TRBV29-1 to TRBJ1-2; unclear D gene. The V and J ends lost 7 bases and 4 bases respectively, with 13 bases between them. This CDR3 has 12 amino acids. Germline V gene data show CDR1 as SQVTM and CDR2 as ANQGSEA. This CDR3 is CSAKAAGYGYTF. CDR3 DNA sequence: TGCAGCGCCAAGGCGGCGGGCTATGGCTACACCTTC.

This clonotype was found a few times. V usage is TRBV5-1 and J usage is TRBJ1-1, with TRBD1 as a possible D gene (5 bases). There are 15 residues in the CDR3. Looked up from germline, CDR1 is SGHRS and CDR2 is YFSETQ. Deletions cut 4 bases from V and 0 bases from J, with 13 bases between. The DNA for the CDR3 is TGCGCCAGCAGCCAAAAGGACATCATGAACACTGAAGCTTTCTTT. It yields the protein CASSQKDIMNTEAFF. The complete variable domain, with remaining parts taken from reference TRBV5-1 and TRBJ1-1, reads KAGVTQTPRYLIKTRGQQVTLSCSPISGHRSVSWYQQTPGQGLQFLFEYFSETQRNKGNFPGRFSGRQFSNSRSEMNVSTLELGDSALYLCASSQKDIMNTEAFFGQGTRLTVV.

This clonotype has more than one count but fewer than ten. The chain combines TRBV29-1 with TRBJ1-1, with 7 bases matching TRBD1. This CDR3 has 13 amino acids. The V segment lost 4 bases and the J segment 0 bases; nucleotides outside the gene matches: 2. Per the germline V gene, CDR1 is SQVTM and CDR2 is ANQGSEA. CDR3 protein: CSVGTGLNTEAFF. CDR3 nucleotides: TGCAGCGTTGGGACAGGTTTGAACACTGAAGCTTTCTTT. Supplemented by reference TRBV29-1 and TRBJ1-1, the full variable domain reads SAVISQKPSRDICQRGTSLTIQCQVDSQVTMMFWYRQQPGQSLTLIATANQGSEATYESGFVIDKFPISRPNLTFSTLTVSNMSPEDSSIYLCSVGTGLNTEAFFGQGTRLTVV.

This clonotype has a handful of counts. J is TRBJ1-1 and V is TRBV18, with no clear D. The length of the CDR3 is 16 residues. The V end lost 6 bases, the J end lost 1 base, and 18 bases lay between the germline ends. The germline gives CDR1 KGHSH, CDR2 LQKENI. CDR3 nucleotides: TGTGCCAGCTCCCGCAATCACCGGGAACCGAACACTGAAGCTTTCTTT. Its translation: CASSRNHREPNTEAFF.

V usage is TRBV6-5 and J usage is TRBJ2-3; 15 bases fit TRBD2. With 2 bases clipped from V and 0 bases from J, the junction kept 6 bases outside the gene matches. Germline V lookup: CDR1 MNHEY, CDR2 SVGAGI. The CDR3 is made up of 19 amino acids. The CDR3 DNA reads TGTGCCAGCAGTTACAGTGCGGGACTAGCGGGGGGCAGCACAGATACGCAGTATTTT. Translated: CASSYSAGLAGGSTDTQYF.

This clonotype was observed a handful of times. The CDR3 reads CASSLVVPNEQFF. In nucleotides, the CDR3 is TGTGCCAGCAGCTTGGTCGTGCCCAATGAGCAGTTCTTC. The gene calls are TRBV5-6 and TRBJ2-1; D ambiguous. The germline V and J ends were trimmed by 0 bases and 6 bases, with 7 bases remaining between them. The CDR3 spans 13 residues. The germline gives CDR1 SGHDT, CDR2 YYEEEE.

This clonotype was seen more than once but under ten times. The genes are TRBV5-1 and TRBJ2-1; TRBD2 matches 16 bases. Germline V gives CDR1 SGHRS, CDR2 YFSETQ. There are 18 residues in the CDR3. Trimming took 4 bases from V and 2 from J; bases not matched to a gene: 6. The CDR3 bases are TGCGCCAGCAGCAAGGGACTAGCGGGAGGGCCTACCTACAATGAGCAGTTCTTC. Encoded protein: CASSKGLAGGPTYNEQFF.

This clonotype occurred a few times. The chain is built from TRBV6-2 or TRBV6-3 and TRBJ1-5; 7 bases are shared with TRBD1. The CDR3 is 18 residues long. Germline V gene sequence: CDR1 MNHEY, CDR2 SVGEGT. V lost 6 bases, J lost 2 bases, and 16 bases stayed unmatched. Here the CDR3 reads CASSSLKDRPGGNQPQHF. The CDR3 bases are TGTGCCAGCAGCTCACTTAAGGACAGGCCCGGGGGCAATCAGCCCCAGCATTTT.

The chain uses TRBV5-1 and TRBJ2-7; perhaps TRBD2 as D (5 bases). The germline V gene has CDR1 SGHRS and CDR2 YFSETQ. Trimming cost V 0 bases and J 6 bases, with 13 bases left between them. The CDR3 is made up of 14 amino acids. In DNA, the CDR3 is TGCGCCAGCAGCTTGGTAGGACGGGGTTTCGAGCAGTACTTC. Its translation: CASSLVGRGFEQYF.

The CDR3: CASSISGLAGQETQYF. The CDR3 DNA sequence: TGTGCCAGTAGTATTTCGGGACTAGCAGGCCAAGAGACCCAGTACTTC. The chain carries TRBV19 and TRBJ2-5, with TRBD2 matching over 9 bases. CDR1 is LNHDA, CDR2 SQIVND, per germline (reference sequence). The CDR3 covers 16 residues. With V trimmed by 3 bases and J by 1 base, 6 bases remained unmatched. Filled out from reference TRBV19 and TRBJ2-5, the complete variable domain reads DGGITQSPKYLFRKEGQNVTLSCEQNLNHDAMYWYRQDPGQGLRLIYYSQIVNDFQKGDIAEGYSVSREKKESFPLTVTSAQKNPTAFYLCASSISGLAGQETQYFGPGTRLLVL.

This clonotype was seen only a few times. The V call is TRBV27, the J call TRBJ2-6; D uncertain. CDR3 size: 18 residues. The V gene lost 1 base and the J gene lost 1 base, with 14 bases spanning the gap. Germline V gene sequence: CDR1 MNHEY, CDR2 SMNVEV (reference sequence). CDR3 residues: CASSLLSQVVSGANVLTF. CDR3 in DNA: TGTGCCAGCAGTTTATTAAGTCAGGTAGTTTCTGGGGCCAACGTCCTGACTTTC.

As concerns this clonotype: A much larger clone differs from this one at a single base, so this may be a read error. V gene TRBV3-1 combines with J gene TRBJ1-1; D not certain. Germline V gene sequence: CDR1 LGHDT, CDR2 YNNKEL (reference sequence). The CDR3 has 11 residues. The CDR3 protein is CASRVGTVAFF. The DNA of the CDR3 is TGTGCCAGCAGGGTGGGCACTGTAGCTTTCTTT.

The chain employs TRBV3-1 and TRBJ2-7; 7 bases agree with TRBD2. The J segment lost 0 bases and the V segment lost 4 bases, leaving 12 bases of the junction unmatched. CDR3 size: 17 residues. Germline CDR1 is LGHDT and CDR2 is YNNKEL (reference sequence). In DNA, the CDR3 is TGTGCCAGCAGCCCGGCCTTAGGGGCGGGGGTCTCCTACGAGCAGTACTTC. It is translated as CASSPALGAGVSYEQYF.

The sample holds a few counts of this clonotype. The J gene is TRBJ2-7, the V gene TRBV28; 7 bases match TRBD1. Trimming at V came to 7 bases and at J to 5 bases, leaving 11 bases not matched to a gene. The V gene's germline CDR1 is MDHEN and CDR2 SYDVKM. The CDR3 loop spans 14 amino acids. CDR3 nucleotide sequence: TGTGCCAGCACCCTAGACAGGGCTTTGCACGAGCAGTACTTC. Protein product: CASTLDRALHEQYF.

There are many counts of this clonotype. The rearrangement uses TRBV9 and TRBJ1-3, with unresolved D. V shed 0 bases and J shed 3 bases, with 7 bases lying between them. Per the germline V gene, CDR1 is SGDLS and CDR2 is YYNGEE. This CDR3 is built from 14 residues. In DNA, the CDR3 is TGTGCCAGCAGCGTAGAGGCCAGTGGAAACACCATATATTTT. Its translation is CASSVEASGNTIYF.

This clonotype was detected once. The chain is built from TRBV10-3 and TRBJ2-3; 7 nucleotides line up with TRBD1. The CDR3 is 15 amino acids. Losses at the gene ends were 6 bases for V and 0 bases for J; bases not matched to a gene: 6. The germline CDR1 and CDR2 sequences are ENHRY and SYGVKD. The CDR3 coding sequence is TGTGCCATCAGGACGGGACAGAAAAGCACAGATACGCAGTATTTT. As protein: CAIRTGQKSTDTQYF.

The chain is built from TRBV11-3 and TRBJ2-5, with 8 bases fitting TRBD2. V shed 6 bases, J shed 9 bases, and the junction held 15 bases outside the gene matches. This CDR3 spans 15 amino acids. Per the germline V gene, CDR1 is SGHNT and CDR2 is YENEEA. In DNA form, the CDR3 reads TGTGCCAGCAGGCCGGCCGGCGGGGGGCCGACAGCCCAGTACTTC. Its translation is CASRPAGGGPTAQYF.

The rearrangement links TRBV7-6 to TRBJ2-5; 11 nucleotides line up with TRBD2. CDR1 is SGHVS and CDR2 is FNYEAQ in the germline V gene. V shed 5 bases and J 5 bases; nucleotides not matched to a gene: 7. The CDR3 has 15 residues. In nucleotides, the CDR3 is TGTGCCAGCAGCCCACTGGCTAGCGGGGGGGAGACCCAGTACTTC. Its protein is CASSPLASGGETQYF.

This clonotype was counted at least ten times. CDR3 in DNA: TGTGCCAGCAGCTTAGAGGGGGGTGGCACTGAAGCTTTCTTT. Translated, it gives CASSLEGGGTEAFF. This chain joins TRBV7-8 and TRBJ1-1, with D possibly matching TRBD1 (6 bases). This CDR3 has 14 residues. The V and J ends lost 1 base and 4 bases respectively, with 10 bases between them. The germline CDR1 and CDR2 sequences are SGHVS and FQNEAQ.